The 23 T cell receptor beta chains below all came from one sample that was sequenced in a study of CD4 and CD8 cells across lung adenocarcinoma regions. One entry per CDR3 protein results from TCRdb running MiXCR on the PCR reads. The sample has approximately 12,000 distinct CDR3 sequences; approximately 54% are singletons. Sequenced input: CD8+ T cells from the margin of a lung tumor. These receptors were taken from a female donor with lung adenocarcinoma. The CD4 and CD8 labels of this study may be unreliable.

This chain uses TRBV9 with TRBJ2-3; tentatively, D is TRBD1 (5 bases). The J call may be wrong; the DNA end is better matched by TRBJ2-5. Germline CDR1 is SGDLS and CDR2 is YYNGEE. The CDR3 sequence is 13 residues long. DNA for the CDR3: TGTGCCAGCAGCGCCACAGGCGGTGAGACCCAGTACTTC. Protein sequence: CASSATGGETQYF.

The rearrangement uses TRBV6-4 and TRBJ2-1; 7 nucleotides align to TRBD2. The DNA end is more similar to TRBJ2-5, so the J call may be wrong. The CDR3 has 20 residues. Germline V lookup: CDR1 MRHNA, CDR2 SNTAGT. CDR3 region: CASSDSGGVGGGGGGETQYF. CDR3 DNA: TGTGCCAGCAGTGACTCGGGTGGGGTTGGGGGGGGGGGGGGGGGGGAGACCCAGTACTTC.

About this clonotype itself: A much larger clone is a single base away; this may be a read error. The chain carries TRBV7-2 and TRBJ2-1; D assignment may be TRBD1 or TRBD2 (6 bases each). V lost 8 bases and J 13 bases, leaving 21 bases between the germline ends. This CDR3 has 13 amino acids. Germline V gene data show CDR1 as SGHTA and CDR2 as FQGNSA. The CDR3 reads CASGGRSGETQFF. The DNA of the CDR3 is TGTGCCAGCGGGGGGCGGTCAGGGGAGACCCAGTTCTTC. Supplemented by reference TRBV7-2 and TRBJ2-1, the full variable domain reads GAGVSQSPSNKVTEKGKDVELRCDPISGHTALYWYRQSLGQGLEFLIYFQGNSAPDKSGLPSDRFSAERTGGSVSTLTIQRTQQEDSAVYLCASGGRSGETQFFGPGTRLTVL.

The rearrangement uses TRBV27 and TRBJ2-3; tentatively, D is TRBD1 or TRBD2 (6 bases each). The closer fit of TRBJ2-4 to the DNA end suggests the J call may be wrong. Germline V gene lookup returns CDR1 MNHEY and CDR2 SMNVEV (reference sequence). The CDR3 is 15 residues long. The CDR3 loop reads CASSSGARAKDTQYF. CDR3 DNA sequence: TGTGCCAGCAGTTCGGGGGCGCGAGCCAAAGATACTCAGTACTTC.

The chain links TRBV6-5 to TRBJ1-6, with D perhaps matching TRBD1 (5 bases). With 0 bases removed from V and 10 bases from J, the gap between germline ends came to 10 bases. There are 14 residues in the CDR3. The V gene's germline CDR1 is MNHEY and CDR2 SVGAGI. The CDR3 sequence is CASSYSDSRSPLHF. CDR3 sequence (DNA): TGTGCCAGCAGTTACTCCGACAGTAGATCACCCCTCCACTTT.

In this sample, this clonotype turned up a few times. CDR3 coding DNA: TGTGCCAGCAGTTTAAGGGTTCCCCCCCCACGCAGGTCCCGGGATACGCAGTATTTT. Translated: CASSLRVPPPRRSRDTQYF. V gene TRBV27 combines with J gene TRBJ2-3; no definite D call. The germline V and J ends were trimmed by 2 bases and 6 bases, with 27 bases remaining between them. Germline V lookup: CDR1 MNHEY, CDR2 SMNVEV (reference sequence). The CDR3 extends over 19 amino acids.

The chain joins TRBV6-1 to TRBJ1-1; 9 bases match TRBD1. This CDR3 is 15 amino acids long. Germline V lookup: CDR1 MNHNS, CDR2 SASEGT. V was pared by 8 bases and J by 0 bases, with 7 bases of the junction left unmatched. The CDR3 loop is CASARDRVLNTEAFF. CDR3 sequence (DNA): TGTGCCAGCGCCCGGGACAGGGTTTTGAACACTGAAGCTTTCTTT.

This clonotype was counted a few times. This chain joins TRBV9 and TRBJ2-1; TRBD2 matches 7 bases. The CDR3 covers 14 residues. Looked up from germline, CDR1 is SGDLS and CDR2 is YYNGEE. J gave up 3 bases and V 5 bases, and 5 bases lay outside the gene matches. The CDR3 coding sequence is TGTGCCAGCAGTCTTGGACTAGTCTACAATGAGCAGTTCTTC. Amino acid sequence: CASSLGLVYNEQFF.

This clonotype is classed as medium-sized. This chain uses TRBV6-4 with TRBJ1-2; perhaps TRBD1 as D (6 bases). The germline V gene has CDR1 MRHNA and CDR2 SNTAGT. The CDR3 is made up of 15 amino acids. Between the trimmed V and J ends, which lost 0 bases and 8 bases, there was a span of 16 bases. DNA for the CDR3: TGTGCCAGCAGTGACTCTATTGAGGGGGATGGAGGCTACACCTTC. Amino acids: CASSDSIEGDGGYTF.

In its sample, this clonotype was seen a few times. This chain uses TRBV6-1 with TRBJ2-1, with a possible D match to TRBD1 (6 bases). Trimming pared 1 base from V and 8 bases from J, leaving 15 bases between. Germline lookup yields CDR1 MNHNS and CDR2 SASEGT. The CDR3 length is 15 residues. The CDR3 sequence is CASSEVGTGPDEQFF. In DNA form, the CDR3 reads TGTGCCAGCAGTGAAGTCGGTACAGGGCCGGATGAGCAGTTCTTC.

The chain has TRBV6-1 and TRBJ2-4; D possibly uses TRBD1 or TRBD2 (6 bases each). Germline V lookup: CDR1 MNHNS, CDR2 SASEGT. This CDR3 spans 17 amino acids. The ends were cut back, 1 base at V and 11 bases at J, with 24 bases in the middle. This CDR3 reads CASSEVLGGPQEGFQYF. For the CDR3, the DNA is TGTGCCAGCAGTGAAGTACTGGGGGGCCCTCAAGAAGGGTTTCAGTACTTC.

On this clonotype: Sequence at one end of the junction differs from germline and may be a read error. This sequence joins TRBV6-1 and TRBJ2-4; TRBD1 or TRBD2 may be the D gene (6 bases each). Germline V gene sequence: CDR1 MNHNS, CDR2 SASEGT. The CDR3 has 14 amino acids. CDR3 DNA: TGTGGCAGCCCGTGGAGGGGGGCCAAAAACACTCAGTACTTT. Protein product: CGSPWRGAKNTQYF.

J is TRBJ1-1 and V is TRBV6-5; TRBD1 matches at 8 bases. This CDR3 is built from 16 residues. Germline V gene data show CDR1 as MNHEY and CDR2 as SVGAGI. The V segment lost 4 bases and the J segment 1 base; nucleotides outside the gene matches: 8. In nucleotides, the CDR3 is TGTGCCAGCAGTTTAAGACAGGGGAGGGGGAACACTGAAGCTTTCTTT. It translates to CASSLRQGRGNTEAFF.

CDR3 residues: CASSDRTSGGQYNEQFF. CDR3 DNA sequence: TGCGCCAGCAGTGATCGGACTAGCGGAGGACAGTACAATGAGCAGTTCTTC. The rearrangement uses TRBV10-2 and TRBJ2-1, with TRBD2 identical over 10 bases. V was clipped by 3 bases and J by 4 bases; unmatched bases: 9. This CDR3 comprises 17 residues. Germline values: CDR1 WSHSY, CDR2 SAAADI.

As for this clonotype: One end of the junction is discordant with germline, which a read error may explain. The chain carries TRBV10-3 and TRBJ2-1; 14 bases align to TRBD2. The end of the DNA aligns better with TRBJ2-7, so the J call may be wrong. The CDR3 sequence is 15 residues long. Germline V gene sequence: CDR1 ENHRY, CDR2 SYGVKD. This chain's CDR3 is CASSDRLAGGYEQYF. CDR3 coding DNA: TGTGCCAGCAGTGATCGACTAGCGGGGGGGTACGAGCAGTACTTC.

This clonotype appeared a few times. This sequence joins TRBV6-1 and TRBJ2-3; 10 positions match TRBD2. With 2 bases clipped from V and 3 bases from J, the junction kept 5 bases outside the gene matches. The CDR3 runs to 16 residues. Germline CDR1 reads MNHNS; CDR2 reads SASEGT. The DNA of the CDR3 is TGTGCCAGCAGTGAATTCCGGACTAGCGGTACAGATACGCAGTATTTT. Its translation is CASSEFRTSGTDTQYF.

Comments on this clonotype: The junction shows a germline mismatch at one end, possibly a read error. V usage is TRBV20-1 and J usage is TRBJ2-4; D assignment may be TRBD1 or TRBD2 (5 bases each). The CDR3 runs 15 residues. CDR1 and CDR2 (germline): DFQATT, SNEGSKA (reference sequence). The CDR3 bases are TGCAGTGCTGGACCGGGGCCGCGGGCCAAAGACACGCAGTACTTT. Translation: CSAGPGPRAKDTQYF.

CDR3 in amino acids: CASSRQGGEQFF. The CDR3, as DNA: TGTGCCAGCAGCCGCCAGGGCGGTGAGCAGTTCTTC. The chain links TRBV12-3 or TRBV12-4 to TRBJ2-1, with a possible D match to TRBD1 (5 bases). The CDR3 has 12 residues. Trimming removed 6 bases at V and 9 bases at J, with 12 bases between.

The genes are TRBV6-1 and TRBJ2-3; D assignment may be TRBD1 or TRBD2 (5 bases each). The better agreement between TRBJ2-7 and the DNA end casts doubt on the J call. The CDR3 is 16 residues long. The germline V gene encodes CDR1 MNHNS and CDR2 SASEGT. CDR3 residues: CASSPTGLPTTDTQYF. The CDR3 DNA is TGTGCCAGCAGTCCTACGGGGCTCCCAACCACAGATACGCAGTACTTC.

Remarks on this clonotype: A much larger clone lies one base from this, so it may be a read error. This chain uses TRBV27 with TRBJ2-3; possibly TRBD2 for D (6 bases). With the DNA end fitting TRBJ2-7 better, the J assignment may be wrong. The CDR3 consists of 14 residues. The germline V gene encodes CDR1 MNHEY and CDR2 SMNVEV (reference sequence). Here the CDR3 reads CAGSWGGVTDTQYF. DNA of the CDR3: TGTGCGGGCAGTTGGGGCGGGGTCACAGATACGCAGTACTTC.

Regarding this clonotype: At one of its ends the junction is not consistent with the germline gene, which may arise from a read error. The V gene is TRBV7-7, the J gene TRBJ2-3; 8 bases match TRBD2. The CDR3 covers 15 residues. Germline V gives CDR1 SSHAT, CDR2 FNYEAQ (reference sequence). The CDR3 DNA is TGTGCTGCGGGGCGGGGGGTAGCGGACACAGATACGCAGTACTTT. Translation: CAAGRGVADTDTQYF.

This clonotype has more than one count but fewer than ten. This chain joins TRBV30 and TRBJ2-5; 10 nucleotides align to TRBD2. The germline V gene encodes CDR1 GTSNPN and CDR2 SVGIG (reference sequence). V lost 3 bases, J lost 4 bases, and 8 bases stayed unmatched. The CDR3 has 15 amino acids. The CDR3 sequence: CAWSPNSGGRETQYF. For the CDR3, the DNA is TGTGCCTGGAGCCCCAATAGCGGGGGGAGAGAGACCCAGTACTTC. Filled out from reference TRBV30 and TRBJ2-5, the complete variable domain reads SQTIHQWPATLVQPVGSPLSLECTVEGTSNPNLYWYRQAAGRGLQLLFYSVGIGQISSEVPQNLSASRPQDRQFILSSKKLLLSDSGFYLCAWSPNSGGRETQYFGPGTRLLVL.

This rearrangement joins TRBV6-1 to TRBJ1-2; 9 bases map to TRBD1. CDR3 length: 14 residues. Germline-derived CDR1 and CDR2 are MNHNS and SASEGT. The V and J ends lost 6 bases and 0 bases, in that order; junction bases with no gene match: 2. CDR3: CASRRQGANYGYTF. CDR3 nucleotides: TGTGCCAGCAGACGACAGGGGGCTAACTATGGCTACACCTTC.